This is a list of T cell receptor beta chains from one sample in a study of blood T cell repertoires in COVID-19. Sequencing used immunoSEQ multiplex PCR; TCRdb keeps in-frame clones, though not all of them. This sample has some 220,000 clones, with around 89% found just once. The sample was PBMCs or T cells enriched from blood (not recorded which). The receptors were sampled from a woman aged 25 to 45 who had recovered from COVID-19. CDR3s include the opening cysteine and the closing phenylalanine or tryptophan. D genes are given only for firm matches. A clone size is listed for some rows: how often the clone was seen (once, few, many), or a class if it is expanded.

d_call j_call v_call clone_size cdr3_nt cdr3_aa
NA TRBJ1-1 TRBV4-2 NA TGTGCCAGCAGCCAAGTGCCAGGCAGCGAAGCTTTCTTT CASSQVPGSEAFF
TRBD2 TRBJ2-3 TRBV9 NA TGTGCCAGCAGCGCCACTCCCGGCAGCGGGGGGGCCGCAGATACGCAGTATTTT CASSATPGSGGAADTQYF
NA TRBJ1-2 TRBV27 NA TGTGCCAGCAGTTTCGGACAGTCCCCTTATGGCTACACCTTC CASSFGQSPYGYTF
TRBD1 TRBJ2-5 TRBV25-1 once TGTGCCAGCAGTGGGGGGACAGGGTGGAAAGAGACCCAGTACTTC CASSGGTGWKETQYF
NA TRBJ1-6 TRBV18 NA TGTGCCAGCTCACCAGAGCGGGGATTAAATTCACCCCTCCACTTT CASSPERGLNSPLHF
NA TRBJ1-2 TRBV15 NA TGTGCCACCAGCAGATCAACAGTTCTCTATGGCTACACCTTC CATSRSTVLYGYTF
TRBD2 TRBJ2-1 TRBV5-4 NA TGTGCCAGCAGCTCCGAACTAGCGGGGACCTACAATGAGCAGTTCTTC CASSSELAGTYNEQFF
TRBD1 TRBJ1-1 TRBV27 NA TGTGCCAGCGGGGACAGGGGGCGGAACACTGAAGCTTTCTTT CASGDRGRNTEAFF
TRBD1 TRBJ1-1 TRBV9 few TGTGCCAGCAGCGTAACAGGACAGGGGGACGAAGCTTTCTTT CASSVTGQGDEAFF
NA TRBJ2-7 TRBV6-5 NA TGTGCCAGCAGTTACCAGGGTCCCTCCTACGAGCAGTACTTC CASSYQGPSYEQYF
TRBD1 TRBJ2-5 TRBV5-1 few TGCGCCAGCAGCTTGGAGAGACAGGGAGAGACCCAGTACTTC CASSLERQGETQYF
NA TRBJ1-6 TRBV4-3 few TGCGCCAGCAGCCAAGGCACAGGGCGAAATTCACCCCTCCACTTT CASSQGTGRNSPLHF
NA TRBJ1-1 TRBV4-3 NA TGCGCCAGCAGCCCCACAGGAATGAACACTGAAGCTTTCTTT CASSPTGMNTEAFF
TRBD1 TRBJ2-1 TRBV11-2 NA TGTGCCAGCAGCTTAGGCGGGACAGGTCATGGTGAGCAGTTCTTC CASSLGGTGHGEQFF
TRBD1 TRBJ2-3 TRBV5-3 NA TGTGCCAGAAGCTTGGTAGATCGGTGGGACAGTTTTAGCACAGATACGCAGTATTTT CARSLVDRWDSFSTDTQYF
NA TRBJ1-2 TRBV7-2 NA TGTGCCAGCAGCTTAAACAGGATAGGCTACACCTTC CASSLNRIGYTF
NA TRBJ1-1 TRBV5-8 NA TGTGCCAGCAGCTTAAGACAAGTAAACACTGAAGCTTTCTTT CASSLRQVNTEAFF
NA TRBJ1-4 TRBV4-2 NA TGTGCCAGCAGCCAAGTGAGTCAAAAAAATGAAAAACTGTTTTTT CASSQVSQKNEKLFF
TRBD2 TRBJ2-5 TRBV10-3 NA TGTGCCATCAGTGAGTTGAGCGGGGGGCAAGAGACCCAGTACTTC CAISELSGGQETQYF
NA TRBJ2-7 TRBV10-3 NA TGTGCCATCAGAGACGAAATACAGGGAACCCACGAGCAGTACTTC CAIRDEIQGTHEQYF
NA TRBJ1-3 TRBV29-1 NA TGCAGCGTTGAAGGGCTCCACTCTGGAAACACCATATATTTT CSVEGLHSGNTIYF
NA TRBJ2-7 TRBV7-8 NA TGTGCCAGCAGCTTCAGGGAGGGGGGATTCTACGAGCAGTACTTC CASSFREGGFYEQYF
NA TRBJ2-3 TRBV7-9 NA TGTGCCAGCAGCTTAGGCGGGATGCGCACAGATACGCAGTATTTT CASSLGGMRTDTQYF
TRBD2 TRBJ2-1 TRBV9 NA TGTGCCAGCAGCGTATCGGGGACTAGTGGGTATGAGCAGTTCTTC CASSVSGTSGYEQFF
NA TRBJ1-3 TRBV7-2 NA TGTGCCAGCAGCACCCGACGGACTATCTCTGGAAACACCATATATTTT CASSTRRTISGNTIYF
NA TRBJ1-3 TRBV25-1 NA TGTGCCAGCATCGAGGGCGCGGTTGGAAACACCATATATTTT CASIEGAVGNTIYF
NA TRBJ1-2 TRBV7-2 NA TGTGCCAGCAGCTTATGGCCCTATGGCTACACCTTC CASSLWPYGYTF
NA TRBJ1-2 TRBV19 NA TGTGCCAGTAGTATGGTCCGGGGGGCGGACGGCTACACCTTC CASSMVRGADGYTF
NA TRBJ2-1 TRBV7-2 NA TGTGCCAGCAGCGGACTCGGGAATGAGCAGTTCTTC CASSGLGNEQFF
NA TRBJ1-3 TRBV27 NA TGTGCCAGCAGTTCCGGGAACTCTGGAAACACCATATATTTT CASSSGNSGNTIYF
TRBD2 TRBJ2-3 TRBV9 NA TGTGCCAGCAGCGTAGCACTGGGGGGGATTACAGATACGCAGTATTTT CASSVALGGITDTQYF
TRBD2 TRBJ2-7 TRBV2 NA TGTGCCAGCAGTGGGAACGACGGGAGGGAGCAGTACTTC CASSGNDGREQYF
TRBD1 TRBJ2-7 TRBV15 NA TGTGCCACCAGCAGCTCCGGGACAGGGGACGAGCAGTACTTC CATSSSGTGDEQYF
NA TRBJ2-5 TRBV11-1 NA TGTGCCAGCAGCTTAGCCTACCAGGGGGAGACCCAGTACTTC CASSLAYQGETQYF
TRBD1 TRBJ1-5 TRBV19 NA TGTGCGACAGGGTTTGGTAAAAGTGAATATAGCAATCAGCCCCAGCATTTT CATGFGKSEYSNQPQHF
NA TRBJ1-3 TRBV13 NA TGTGCCAGCAGCTTAGGGGCGGAGGGAAACACCATATATTTT CASSLGAEGNTIYF
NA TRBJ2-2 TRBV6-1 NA TGTGCCAGCAGTGAAGAGCAGGGGCGGACCGGGGAGCTGTTTTTT CASSEEQGRTGELFF
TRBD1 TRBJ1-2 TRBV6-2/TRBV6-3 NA TGTGCCAGCAGTCATGCCGGGGACAGGCTTCCCAAACTATGGGGCTACACCTTC CASSHAGDRLPKLWGYTF
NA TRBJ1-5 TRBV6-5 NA TGTGCCAGCACGGGGCTGGGGGCGACTAATCAGCCCCAGCATTTT CASTGLGATNQPQHF
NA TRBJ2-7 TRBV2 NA TGTGCCAGCAAGATACTTCGCGAGCAGTACTTC CASKILREQYF
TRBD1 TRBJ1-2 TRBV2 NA TGTGCCAGCAGTGAACGGACAGGGGTTTTTGGCTACACCTTC CASSERTGVFGYTF
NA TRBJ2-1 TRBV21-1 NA TGTGCCAGCATCTTAAGAGGGGGTCTTACCTACAATGAGCAGTTCTTC CASILRGGLTYNEQFF
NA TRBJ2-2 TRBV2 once TGTGCCAGCAGTGACAGCATGACAGTCGGGGAGCTGTTTTTT CASSDSMTVGELFF
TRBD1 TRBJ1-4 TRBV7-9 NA TGTGCCAGCAGCCCGGGACAGGACAATGAAAAACTGTTTTTT CASSPGQDNEKLFF
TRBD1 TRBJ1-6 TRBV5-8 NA TGTGCCAGCAGCTTGGCAGGGGGTGGCTCCTATAATTCACCCCTCCACTTT CASSLAGGGSYNSPLHF
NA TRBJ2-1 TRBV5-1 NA TGCGCCAGCAGCTTGGCCAGGGTGGATGAGCAGTTCTTC CASSLARVDEQFF
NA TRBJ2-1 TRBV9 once TGTGCCAGCAGCGTAGGCCAGGGGTATATGAATGAGCAGTTCTTC CASSVGQGYMNEQFF